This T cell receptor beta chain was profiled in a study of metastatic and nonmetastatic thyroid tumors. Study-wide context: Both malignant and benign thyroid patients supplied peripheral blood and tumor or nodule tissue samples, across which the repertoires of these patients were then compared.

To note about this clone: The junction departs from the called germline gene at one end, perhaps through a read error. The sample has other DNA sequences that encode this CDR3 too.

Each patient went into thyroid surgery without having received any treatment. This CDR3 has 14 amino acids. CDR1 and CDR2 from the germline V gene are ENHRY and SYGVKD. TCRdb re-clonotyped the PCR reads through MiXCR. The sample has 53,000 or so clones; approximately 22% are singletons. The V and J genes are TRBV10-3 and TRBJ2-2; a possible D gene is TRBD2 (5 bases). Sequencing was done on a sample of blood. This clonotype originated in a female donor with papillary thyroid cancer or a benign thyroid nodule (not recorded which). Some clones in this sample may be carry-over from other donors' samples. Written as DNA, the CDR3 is TGTGCCATCGGGAGCGGTGGGTACACCGGTGAGCTGTTTTTT. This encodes CAIGSGGYTGELFF.